This TCR beta chain was retrieved from a study of blood T cell repertoires in COVID-19. Study in general: From the United States, Italy and Spain came samples of acute and convalescent COVID-19. T cells, B-cell-depleted T cells, or PBMCs provided the cDNA or gDNA that served as material.

Original data processing: The assay estimated nucleated cells by amplifying reference gene primers. TCRdb's copy holds only in-frame clones and misses some; the assay was immunoSEQ multiplex PCR. Clone size and V and J calls were adopted from that table, with D and trimming inferred from the DNA. This sample yields 200,000 to 250,000 clones, of which around nine tenths are seen a single time; more than 2.5% belongs to the top ten. The CDR3 runs to 18 residues. Germline CDR1 reads SNHLY; CDR2 reads FYNNEI. With 0 bases clipped from V and 1 base from J, the junction kept 9 bases outside the gene matches. This clone was counted a few times.

The receptor was isolated from a man in his sixties with acute or convalescent COVID-19. The specimen was peripheral blood. V usage is TRBV2 and J usage is TRBJ2-5; 9 bases align to TRBD2. The CDR3 region has the DNA TGTGCCAGCAGTGAAGCGCTGGGTAGCGGGGGAGCCCAAGAGACCCAGTACTTC. Its protein product is CASSEALGSGGAQETQYF.